This record covers a single TCR beta chain. Germline V CDR1 and CDR2: SGHTA, FQGNSA. This CDR3 contains 14 residues. V lost 4 bases and J lost 2, with 11 bases in between. These data belong to a study of OX40 agonist ivuxolimab in advanced cancers. TCRdb's copy holds only in-frame clones and misses some; the assay was immunoSEQ multiplex PCR. The table has tens of thousands of clones, approximately 89% seen once. The receptor's source is an adult with an advanced solid tumor such as melanoma, head and neck, liver or kidney cancer. The V and J genes are TRBV7-2 and TRBJ1-2; a possible D gene is TRBD1 (6 bases). The specimen was CD4+ or CD8+ T cells sorted from blood, collected in a trial of the OX40 agonist ivuxolimab. The DNA of the CDR3 is TGTGCCAGCAGCTCGCATCAGGGGAACTATGGCTACACCTTC. This gives the protein CASSSHQGNYGYTF.